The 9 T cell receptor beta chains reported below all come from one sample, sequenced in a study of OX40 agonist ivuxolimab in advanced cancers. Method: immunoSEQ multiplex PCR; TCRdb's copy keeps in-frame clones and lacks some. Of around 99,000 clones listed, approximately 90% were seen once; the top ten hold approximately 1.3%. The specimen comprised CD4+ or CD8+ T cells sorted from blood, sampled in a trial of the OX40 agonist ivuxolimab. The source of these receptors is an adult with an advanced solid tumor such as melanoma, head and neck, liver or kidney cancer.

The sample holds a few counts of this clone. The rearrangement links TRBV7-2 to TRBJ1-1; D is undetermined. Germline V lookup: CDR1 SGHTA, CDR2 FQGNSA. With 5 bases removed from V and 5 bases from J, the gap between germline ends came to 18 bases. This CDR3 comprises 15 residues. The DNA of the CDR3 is TGTGCCAGCAGCCTACTCGGATTTGGATGGACTGAAGCTTTCTTT. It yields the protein CASSLLGFGWTEAFF.

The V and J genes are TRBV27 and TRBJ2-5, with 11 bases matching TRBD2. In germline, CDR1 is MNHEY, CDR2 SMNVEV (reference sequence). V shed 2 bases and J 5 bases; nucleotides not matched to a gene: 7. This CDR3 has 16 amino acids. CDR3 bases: TGTGCCAGCAGTTTAAAGACTAGCGGGATTAGGGAGACCCAGTACTTC. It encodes CASSLKTSGIRETQYF.

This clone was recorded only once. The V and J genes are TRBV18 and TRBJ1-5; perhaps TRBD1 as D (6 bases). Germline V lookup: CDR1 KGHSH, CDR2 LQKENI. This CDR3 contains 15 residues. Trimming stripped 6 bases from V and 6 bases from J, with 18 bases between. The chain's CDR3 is CASSPMGGPGQPQHF. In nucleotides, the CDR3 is TGTGCCAGCTCCCCTATGGGGGGGCCCGGTCAGCCCCAGCATTTT.

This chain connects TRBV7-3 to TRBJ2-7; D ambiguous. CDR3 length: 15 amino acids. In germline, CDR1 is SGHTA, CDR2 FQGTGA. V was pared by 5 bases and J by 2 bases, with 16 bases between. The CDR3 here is CASSPATGLTYEQYF. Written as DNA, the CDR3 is TGTGCCAGCAGCCCGGCTACCGGGCTAACCTACGAGCAGTACTTC.

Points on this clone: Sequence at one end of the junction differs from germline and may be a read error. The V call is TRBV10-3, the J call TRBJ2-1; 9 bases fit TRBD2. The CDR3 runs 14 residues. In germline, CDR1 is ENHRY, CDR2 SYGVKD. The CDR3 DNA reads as TGTGCAATCACGGCGGGAGGGGCCTACAATGAGCAGTTCTTC. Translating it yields CAITAGGAYNEQFF.

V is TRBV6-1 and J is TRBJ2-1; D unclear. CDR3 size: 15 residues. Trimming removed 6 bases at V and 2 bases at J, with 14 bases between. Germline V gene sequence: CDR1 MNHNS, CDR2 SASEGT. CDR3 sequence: CASSAGPYPYNEQFF. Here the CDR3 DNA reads TGTGCCAGCAGCGCTGGACCTTACCCCTACAATGAGCAGTTCTTC.

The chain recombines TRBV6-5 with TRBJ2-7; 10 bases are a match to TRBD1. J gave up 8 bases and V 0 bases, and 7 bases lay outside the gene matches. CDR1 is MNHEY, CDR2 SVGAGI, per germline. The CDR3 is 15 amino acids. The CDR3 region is CASSYSWDRGIQQYF. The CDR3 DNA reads TGTGCCAGCAGTTACTCGTGGGACAGGGGTATTCAGCAGTACTTC.

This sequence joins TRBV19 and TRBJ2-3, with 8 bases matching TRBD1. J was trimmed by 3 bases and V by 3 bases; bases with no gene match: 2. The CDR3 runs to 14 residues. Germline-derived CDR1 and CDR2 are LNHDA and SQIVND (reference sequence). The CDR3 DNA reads TGTGCCAGTAGTATTGGGACAGGAACAGATACGCAGTATTTT. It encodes CASSIGTGTDTQYF.

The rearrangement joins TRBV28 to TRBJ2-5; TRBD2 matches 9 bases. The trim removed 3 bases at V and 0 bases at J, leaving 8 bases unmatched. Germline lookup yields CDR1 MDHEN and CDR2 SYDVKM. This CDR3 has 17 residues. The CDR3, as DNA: TGTGCCAGCAGTTTCGTAGTCGCTAGCGGGGACCAAGAGACCCAGTACTTC. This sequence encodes CASSFVVASGDQETQYF. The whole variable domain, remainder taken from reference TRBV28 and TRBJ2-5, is DVKVTQSSRYLVKRTGEKVFLECVQDMDHENMFWYRQDPGLGLRLIYFSYDVKMKEKGDIPEGYSVSREKKERFSLILESASTNQTSMYLCASSFVVASGDQETQYFGPGTRLLVL.